Included here is one TCR beta chain sequence, with context. This sample is drawn from a study of blood T cell repertoires in COVID-19. Study details: T cells, B-cell-depleted T cells, or PBMCs provided the cDNA or gDNA that served as material.

The CDR3 covers 15 residues. Germline V gives CDR1 MGHRA, CDR2 YSYEKL. V dropped 3 bases and J dropped 0; count of bases not matched to a gene: 5. Those who participated ranged in age from roughly 18 to 100 years and resided in under 25 US areas. Some clones are missing from TCRdb's copy, which holds only in-frame ones; the method was immunoSEQ multiplex PCR. The table has some 360,000 clones, about nine tenths seen once. The sequence was collected from a woman between 25 and 40 years old who had been exposed to COVID-19. The chain couples TRBV4-1 to TRBJ2-7; 7 bases align to TRBD2. The sequencing sample was made of PBMCs or T cells enriched from blood (not recorded which). As DNA, the CDR3 is TGCGCCAGCAGCCATTCTAGCGGTAGCTCCTACGAGCAGTACTTC. Amino acids: CASSHSSGSSYEQYF.